These T cell receptor beta chains were read from a single sample in a study of T cell changes during pregnancy in multiple sclerosis. Libraries were prepared by immunoSEQ multiplex PCR; TCRdb keeps only in-frame clonotypes and omits some of them. The data show 70,000 to 95,000 clones, 85% to 95% seen once. The sample in question was CD4+ T cells from peripheral blood mononuclear cells, obtained in the second trimester of pregnancy. Every receptor here comes from a female donor with multiple sclerosis, enrolled in a pregnancy study. Each CDR3 is given with its conserved first and last residue. D genes are given only for firm matches. Rows give clone size only sometimes, using once, few, many, or a class for an expanded clone.

>.|.|TRBV10-3|TRBJ2-7
CAIGGTETYEQYF
TGTGCCATCGGGGGGACGGAGACATACGAGCAGTACTTC
>TRBD1|once|TRBV19|TRBJ2-1
CASSRQGKNNEQFF
TGTGCCAGTAGTAGACAGGGAAAAAACAATGAGCAGTTCTTC
>TRBD1|.|TRBV10-3|TRBJ1-2
CATTTGTGFQADYGYTF
TGTGCCACCACAACTGGGACAGGGTTTCAAGCTGACTATGGCTACACCTTC
>.|.|TRBV6-4|TRBJ2-1
CASNDSLPNEQFF
TGTGCCAGCAACGACAGTCTTCCGAATGAGCAGTTCTTC
>.|.|TRBV15|TRBJ2-6
CATSTMTGANVLTF
TGTGCCACCAGCACGATGACAGGGGCCAACGTCCTGACTTTC
>.|.|TRBV9|TRBJ1-3
CASSPTAGNTIYF
TGTGCCAGCAGCCCGACAGCTGGAAACACCATATATTTT
>.|.|TRBV28|TRBJ2-5
CASTRRTWARSEGTQYF
TGTGCCAGCACCCGCCGCACCTGGGCCCGTAGCGAAGGGACCCAGTACTTC
>TRBD1|.|TRBV15|TRBJ2-1
CATSRIRTGYNEQFF
TGTGCCACCAGCAGAATTCGGACAGGGTACAATGAGCAGTTCTTC
>.|once|TRBV28|TRBJ2-5
CASSLAGWAQETQYF
TGTGCCAGCAGTTTAGCGGGGTGGGCCCAAGAGACCCAGTACTTC
>.|.|TRBV2|TRBJ2-5
CASSVLQETQYF
TGTGCCAGCAGTGTCCTTCAAGAGACCCAGTACTTC
>.|.|TRBV2|TRBJ1-5
CASTVYSNQPQHF
TGTGCCAGCACGGTGTATAGCAATCAGCCCCAGCATTTT
>.|.|TRBV27|TRBJ1-4
CASSLGGINEKLFF
TGTGCCAGCAGTTTAGGGGGGATTAATGAAAAACTGTTTTTT
>TRBD2|.|TRBV9|TRBJ2-5
CASSAPQGLAGEETQYF
TGTGCCAGCAGCGCGCCCCAAGGACTAGCGGGGGAAGAGACCCAGTACTTC
>TRBD1|.|TRBV28|TRBJ2-3
CASSRNGQGMGTQYF
TGTGCCAGCAGTCGAAACGGACAGGGGATGGGTACGCAGTATTTT
>.|.|TRBV5-1|TRBJ2-2
CASCPTGSTGELFF
TGCGCCAGCTGCCCTACAGGGAGCACCGGGGAGCTGTTTTTT
>.|.|TRBV7-2|TRBJ1-1
CASSLDISYTEAFF
TGTGCCAGCAGCTTAGACATATCGTATACTGAAGCTTTCTTT
>TRBD2|.|TRBV5-6|TRBJ2-7
CASSLASGRDLYEQYF
TGTGCCAGCAGCCTTGCTAGCGGGAGGGATCTTTACGAGCAGTACTTC
>TRBD1|.|TRBV6-1|TRBJ1-2
CASILGQGGYGYTF
TGTGCCAGCATTCTAGGACAGGGAGGATACGGCTACACCTTC
>.|.|TRBV7-3|TRBJ1-6
CASSFTRGQGPLHF
TGTGCCAGCAGCTTTACGCGCGGCCAGGGGCCCCTCCACTTT
>TRBD2|.|TRBV14|TRBJ2-7
CASSQETSGRLHEQYF
TGTGCCAGCAGCCAGGAGACTAGCGGGAGACTCCACGAGCAGTACTTC
>.|.|TRBV9|TRBJ2-7
CASSVAGTYEQYF
TGTGCCAGCAGCGTAGCCGGTACCTACGAGCAGTACTTC
>TRBD2|.|TRBV27|TRBJ2-7
CASSLSATGTSVAYEQYF
TGTGCCAGCAGTCTTTCCGCTACCGGGACTAGCGTGGCCTACGAGCAGTACTTC
>.|.|TRBV7-2|TRBJ2-7
CASSLGAGDTYEQYF
TGTGCCAGCAGCTTAGGGGCAGGGGATACCTACGAGCAGTACTTC
>.|once|TRBV30|TRBJ2-7
CAWSIGGDEQYF
TGTGCCTGGAGTATTGGGGGCGACGAGCAGTACTTC
>.|.|TRBV28|TRBJ1-2
CASSFLRAGYTF
TGTGCCAGCAGTTTTCTGCGGGCAGGCTACACCTTC
>.|.|TRBV27|TRBJ1-2
CASSLGGADYGYTF
TGTGCCAGCAGTTTAGGGGGCGCGGACTATGGCTACACCTTC
>.|.|TRBV5-1|TRBJ1-2
CASSLESTGYGYTF
TGCGCCAGCAGCTTGGAGAGCACCGGCTATGGCTACACCTTC